This T cell receptor (beta chain) was identified during a study of OX40 agonist ivuxolimab in advanced cancers. Study in general: Patients receiving dose escalation had hepatocellular carcinoma, melanoma, renal cell or head and neck cancer. With a range of roughly 20 to 80, age averaged 60 years, and around 83% were male. Study-wide points: Averaging showed that CD8+ T cells had more expanded clones than CD4+ did.

V was cut by 5 bases and J by 4 bases, with 12 bases left in between. Germline-derived CDR1 and CDR2 are MDHEN and SYDVKM. The CDR3 covers 14 residues. Note on this clone: Its antigen is still unknown.

Clones were sequenced by immunoSEQ multiplex PCR, and TCRdb holds only the in-frame ones, with some missing. The data hold 150,000 to 190,000 clones, with 94% observed a single time. This chain connects TRBV28 to TRBJ1-5; tentatively, D is TRBD1 (5 bases). The receptor was derived from an adult with an advanced solid tumor such as melanoma, head and neck, liver or kidney cancer. The material was CD4+ or CD8+ T cells sorted from blood, obtained in a trial of the OX40 agonist ivuxolimab. The CDR3, as DNA: TGTGCCAGCAGTGGGACGCAGAGTAATCAGCCCCAGCATTTT. Translating gives CASSGTQSNQPQHF.